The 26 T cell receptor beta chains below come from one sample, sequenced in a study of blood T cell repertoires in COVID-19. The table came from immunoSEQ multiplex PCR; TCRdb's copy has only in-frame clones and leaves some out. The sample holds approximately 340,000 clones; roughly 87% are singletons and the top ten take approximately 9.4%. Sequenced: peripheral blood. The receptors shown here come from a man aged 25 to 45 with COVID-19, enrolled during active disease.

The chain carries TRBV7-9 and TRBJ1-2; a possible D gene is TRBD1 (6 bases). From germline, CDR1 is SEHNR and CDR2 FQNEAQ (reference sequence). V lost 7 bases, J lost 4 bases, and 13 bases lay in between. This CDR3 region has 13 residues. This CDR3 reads CASNGQLTYGYTF. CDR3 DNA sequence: TGTGCCAGCAACGGACAGCTCACCTATGGCTACACCTTC.

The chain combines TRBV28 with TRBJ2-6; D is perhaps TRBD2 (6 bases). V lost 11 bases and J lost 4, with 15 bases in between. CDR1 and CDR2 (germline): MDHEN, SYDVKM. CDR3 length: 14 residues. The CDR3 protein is CAGSQAGGANVLTF. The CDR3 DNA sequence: TGTGCCGGGTCACAGGCGGGGGGGGCCAACGTCCTGACTTTC.

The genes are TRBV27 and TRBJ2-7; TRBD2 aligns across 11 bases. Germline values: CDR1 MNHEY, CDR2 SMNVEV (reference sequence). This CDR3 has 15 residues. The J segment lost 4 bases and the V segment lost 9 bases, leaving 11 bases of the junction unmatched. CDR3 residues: CASRVAGGPTYEQYF. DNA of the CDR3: TGTGCCAGTAGGGTAGCGGGAGGGCCTACTTACGAGCAGTACTTC.

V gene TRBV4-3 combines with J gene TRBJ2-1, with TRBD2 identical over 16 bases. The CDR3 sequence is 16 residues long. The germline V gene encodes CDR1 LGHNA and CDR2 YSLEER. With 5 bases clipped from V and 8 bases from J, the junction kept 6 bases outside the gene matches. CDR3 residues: CASSLTGTSGRDEQFF. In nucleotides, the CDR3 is TGCGCCAGCAGCTTAACCGGGACTAGCGGGAGGGATGAGCAGTTCTTC.

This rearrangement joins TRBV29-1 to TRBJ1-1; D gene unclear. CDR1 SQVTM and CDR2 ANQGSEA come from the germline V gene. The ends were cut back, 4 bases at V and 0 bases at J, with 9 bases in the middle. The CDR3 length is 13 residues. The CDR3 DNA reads TGCAGCGTTGTGGAGATACTGAACACTGAAGCTTTCTTT. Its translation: CSVVEILNTEAFF.

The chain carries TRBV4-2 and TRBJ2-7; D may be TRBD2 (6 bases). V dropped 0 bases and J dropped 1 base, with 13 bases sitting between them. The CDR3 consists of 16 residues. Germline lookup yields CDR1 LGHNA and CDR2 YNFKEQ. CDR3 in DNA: TGTGCCAGCAGCCAAGAGTCGGGAGTCACTTCCTACGAGCAGTACTTC. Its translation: CASSQESGVTSYEQYF.

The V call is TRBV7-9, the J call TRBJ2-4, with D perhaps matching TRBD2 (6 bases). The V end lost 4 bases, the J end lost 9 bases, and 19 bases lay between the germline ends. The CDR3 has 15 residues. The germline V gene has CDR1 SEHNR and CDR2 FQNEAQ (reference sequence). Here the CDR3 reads CASSSHGGPYGIQYF. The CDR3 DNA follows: TGTGCCAGCAGCTCCCACGGGGGACCGTACGGCATTCAGTACTTC.

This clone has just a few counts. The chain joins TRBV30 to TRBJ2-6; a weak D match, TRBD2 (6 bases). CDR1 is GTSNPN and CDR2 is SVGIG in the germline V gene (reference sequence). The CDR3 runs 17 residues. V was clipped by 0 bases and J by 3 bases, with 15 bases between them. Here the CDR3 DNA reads TGTGCCTGGAGTGTACAAGGAGGGATGGGTGGGGCCAACGTCCTGACTTTC. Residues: CAWSVQGGMGGANVLTF.

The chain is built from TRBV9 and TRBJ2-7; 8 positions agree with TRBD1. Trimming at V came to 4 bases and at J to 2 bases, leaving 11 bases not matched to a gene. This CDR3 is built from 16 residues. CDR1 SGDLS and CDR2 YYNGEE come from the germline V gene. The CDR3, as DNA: TGTGCCAGCAGCCTACAGACAGGGGCAGTTGCCTACGAGCAGTACTTC. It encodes CASSLQTGAVAYEQYF.

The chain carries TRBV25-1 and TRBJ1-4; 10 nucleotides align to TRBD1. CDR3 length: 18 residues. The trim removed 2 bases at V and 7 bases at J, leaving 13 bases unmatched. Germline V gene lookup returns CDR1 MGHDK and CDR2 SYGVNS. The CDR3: CASSEDRGRMRYGEKLFF. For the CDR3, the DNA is TGTGCCAGCAGTGAAGACAGGGGGCGTATGAGGTATGGTGAAAAACTGTTTTTT.

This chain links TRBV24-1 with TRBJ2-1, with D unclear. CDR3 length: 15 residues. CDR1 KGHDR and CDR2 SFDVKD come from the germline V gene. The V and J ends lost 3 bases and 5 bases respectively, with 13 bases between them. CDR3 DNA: TGTGCCACCAGTGATCGCGCGCGTTCCAACAATGAGCAGTTCTTC. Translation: CATSDRARSNNEQFF.

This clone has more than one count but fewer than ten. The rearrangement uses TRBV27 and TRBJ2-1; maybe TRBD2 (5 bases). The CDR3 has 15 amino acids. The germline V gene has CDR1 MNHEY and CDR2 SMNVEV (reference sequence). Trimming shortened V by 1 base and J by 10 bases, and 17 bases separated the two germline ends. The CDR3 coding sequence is TGTGCCAGCAGTTTATTGAGGGCTGGGGTTGAGGAGCAGTTCTTC. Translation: CASSLLRAGVEEQFF.

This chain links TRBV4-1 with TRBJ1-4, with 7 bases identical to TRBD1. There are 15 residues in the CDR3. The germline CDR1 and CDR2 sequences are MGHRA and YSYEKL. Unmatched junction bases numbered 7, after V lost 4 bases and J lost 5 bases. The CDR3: CASSPWGQTNEKLFF. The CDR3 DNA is TGCGCCAGCAGCCCGTGGGGACAGACGAATGAAAAACTGTTTTTT.

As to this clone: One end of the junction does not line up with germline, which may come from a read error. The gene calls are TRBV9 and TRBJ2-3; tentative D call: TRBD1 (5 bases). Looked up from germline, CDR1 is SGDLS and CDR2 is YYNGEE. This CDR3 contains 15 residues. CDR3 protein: CASSVERYGHSHSHF. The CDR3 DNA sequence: TGTGCCAGCAGCGTAGAACGGTACGGACATTCCCATTCCCATTTT.

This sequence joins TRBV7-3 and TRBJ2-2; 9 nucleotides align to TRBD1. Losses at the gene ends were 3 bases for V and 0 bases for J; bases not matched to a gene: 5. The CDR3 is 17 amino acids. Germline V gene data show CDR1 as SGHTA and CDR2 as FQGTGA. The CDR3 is CASSLSRDRANTGELFF. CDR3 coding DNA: TGTGCCAGCAGCTTGTCCCGGGACAGGGCGAACACCGGGGAGCTGTTTTTT.

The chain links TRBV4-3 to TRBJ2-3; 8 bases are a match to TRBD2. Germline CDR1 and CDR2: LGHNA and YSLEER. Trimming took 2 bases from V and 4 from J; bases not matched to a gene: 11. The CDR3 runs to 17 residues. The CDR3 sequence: CASSQRGTGGRSDTQYF. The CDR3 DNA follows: TGCGCCAGCAGCCAAAGGGGGACGGGGGGGCGATCAGATACGCAGTATTTT.

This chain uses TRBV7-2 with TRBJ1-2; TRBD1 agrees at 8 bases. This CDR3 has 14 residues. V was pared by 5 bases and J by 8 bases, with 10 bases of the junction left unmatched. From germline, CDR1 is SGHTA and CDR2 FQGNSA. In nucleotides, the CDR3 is TGTGCCAGCAGCCCGACCCAGGGGGCTCGGGGCTACACCTTC. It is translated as CASSPTQGARGYTF. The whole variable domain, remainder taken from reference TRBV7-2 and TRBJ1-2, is GAGVSQSPSNKVTEKGKDVELRCDPISGHTALYWYRQSLGQGLEFLIYFQGNSAPDKSGLPSDRFSAERTGGSVSTLTIQRTQQEDSAVYLCASSPTQGARGYTFGSGTRLTVV.

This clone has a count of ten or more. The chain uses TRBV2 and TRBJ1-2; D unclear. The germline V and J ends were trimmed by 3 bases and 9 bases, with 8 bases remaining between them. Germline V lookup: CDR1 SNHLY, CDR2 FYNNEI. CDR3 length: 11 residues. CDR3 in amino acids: CASSEPESYTF. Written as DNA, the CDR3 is TGTGCCAGCAGTGAGCCGGAGAGCTACACCTTC. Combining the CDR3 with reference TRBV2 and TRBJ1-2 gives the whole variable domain EPEVTQTPSHQVTQMGQEVILRCVPISNHLYFYWYRQILGQKVEFLVSFYNNEISEKSEIFDDQFSVERPDGSNFTLKIRSTKLEDSAMYFCASSEPESYTFGSGTRLTVV.

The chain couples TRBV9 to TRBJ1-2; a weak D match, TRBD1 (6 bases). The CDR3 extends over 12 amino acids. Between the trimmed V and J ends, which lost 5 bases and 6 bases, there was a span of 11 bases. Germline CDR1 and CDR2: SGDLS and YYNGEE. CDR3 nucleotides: TGTGCCAGCAGTCGGCAGGGGAATGGCTACACCTTC. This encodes CASSRQGNGYTF.

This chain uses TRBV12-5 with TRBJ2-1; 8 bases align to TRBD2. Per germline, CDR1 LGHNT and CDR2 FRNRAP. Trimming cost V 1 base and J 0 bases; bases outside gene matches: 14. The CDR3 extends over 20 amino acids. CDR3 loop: CASGLDLGGLAPSSYNEQFF. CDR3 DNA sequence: TGTGCTAGTGGTTTGGATCTCGGTGGACTAGCCCCAAGCTCCTACAATGAGCAGTTCTTC.

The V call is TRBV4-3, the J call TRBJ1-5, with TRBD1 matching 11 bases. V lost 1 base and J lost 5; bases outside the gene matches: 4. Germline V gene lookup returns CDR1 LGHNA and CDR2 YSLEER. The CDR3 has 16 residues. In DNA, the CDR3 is TGCGCCAGCAGCCAAGGGACAGGGGGCGCCCATCAGCCCCAGCATTTT. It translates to CASSQGTGGAHQPQHF.

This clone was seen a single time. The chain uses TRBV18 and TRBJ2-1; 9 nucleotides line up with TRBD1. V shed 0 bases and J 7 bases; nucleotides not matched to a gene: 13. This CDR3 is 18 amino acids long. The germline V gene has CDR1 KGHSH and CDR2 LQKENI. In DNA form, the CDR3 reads TGTGCCAGCTCACCACCGACCGTTTTCGGGACAGGGAGGAATGAGCAGTTCTTC. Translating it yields CASSPPTVFGTGRNEQFF. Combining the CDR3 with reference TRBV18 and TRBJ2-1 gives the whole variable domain NAGVMQNPRHLVRRRGQEARLRCSPMKGHSHVYWYRQLPEEGLKFMVYLQKENIIDESGMPKERFSAEFPKEGPSILRIQQVVRGDSAAYFCASSPPTVFGTGRNEQFFGPGTRLTVL.

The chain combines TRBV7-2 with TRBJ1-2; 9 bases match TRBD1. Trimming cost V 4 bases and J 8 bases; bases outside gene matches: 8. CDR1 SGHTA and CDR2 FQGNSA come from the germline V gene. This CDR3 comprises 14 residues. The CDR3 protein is CASSWGQGIGGYTF. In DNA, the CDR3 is TGTGCCAGCAGCTGGGGACAGGGCATAGGAGGCTACACCTTC. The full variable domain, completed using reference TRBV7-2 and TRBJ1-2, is GAGVSQSPSNKVTEKGKDVELRCDPISGHTALYWYRQSLGQGLEFLIYFQGNSAPDKSGLPSDRFSAERTGGSVSTLTIQRTQQEDSAVYLCASSWGQGIGGYTFGSGTRLTVV.

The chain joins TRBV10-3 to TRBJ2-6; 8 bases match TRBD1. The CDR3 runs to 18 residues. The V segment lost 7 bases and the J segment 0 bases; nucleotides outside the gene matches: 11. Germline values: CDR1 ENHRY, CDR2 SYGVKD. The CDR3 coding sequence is TGTGCCATCACCCATGGACAGGGACGCGGCTCTGGGGCCAACGTCCTGACTTTC. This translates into CAITHGQGRGSGANVLTF.

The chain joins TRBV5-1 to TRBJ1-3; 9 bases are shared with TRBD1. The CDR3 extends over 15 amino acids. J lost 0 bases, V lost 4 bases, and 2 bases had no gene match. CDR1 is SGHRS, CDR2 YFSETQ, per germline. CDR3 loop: CASSRTGDSGNTIYF. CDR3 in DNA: TGCGCCAGCAGCCGGACAGGGGACTCTGGAAACACCATATATTTT.

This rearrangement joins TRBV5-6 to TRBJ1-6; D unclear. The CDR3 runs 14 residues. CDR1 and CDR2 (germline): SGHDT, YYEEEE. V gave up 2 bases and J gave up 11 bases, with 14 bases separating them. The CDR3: CASSFDTAGAPLHF. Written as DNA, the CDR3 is TGTGCCAGCAGCTTTGACACCGCCGGGGCACCCCTCCACTTT.